This TCR beta chain was recovered during a study of T cells after posttransplantation cyclophosphamide. Using immunoSEQ multiplex PCR, the repertoire was profiled, and TCRdb retains in-frame clones only, with some absent. The data show some 10,000 clones, with none appearing a single time. The sample holds a few counts of this clone. Its antigen remains unidentified. Treatment was busulfan-fludarabine conditioning, a marrow graft, and cyclophosphamide on days +3 and +4. The study's findings and limits: Later post-transplant blood repertoires were often dominated by donor CD8+ memory clones. Skin or GI-infiltrating T cells shared few TRB sequences with blood.

Germline assignment: CDR1 SGHNT and CDR2 YENEEA. V lost 5 bases to trimming and J lost 1 base; unmatched junction nucleotides: 8. CDR3 length equals 16 residues. The clonotype was recovered from a female patient in her thirties or forties who received an allogeneic stem cell transplant from a related donor, was CMV-positive, and had no GVHD. The graft donor may have given rise to some T cells. The chain uses TRBV11-3 and TRBJ2-1, with 7 bases matching TRBD2. The sample in question was PBMCs, obtained after allogeneic stem cell transplant with posttransplant cyclophosphamide. In DNA form, the CDR3 reads TGTGCCAGCAGCCTAAGGCTAGCGGCTTCCTACAATGAGCAGTTCTTC. As protein: CASSLRLAASYNEQFF.